The rows below give T cell receptor beta chains drawn from one sample of a study of shared clonotypes between healthy human individuals. Sequenced by immunoSEQ multiplex PCR; TCRdb stores in-frame clones only, minus some. The table includes around 180,000 clones, over 80% detected once. The sample was naive CD4+ T cells sorted from blood. The receptors here all came from a woman aged 30 to 39 in good health. Both conserved end residues are part of each CDR3. D genes are given only for firm matches. Not every row has a clone size; where given, it reads once, few, many or a size class.

TRBJ1-5	NA	TRBV5-1	once	TGCGCCAGCAGCTTGGGTACAGGGCTGCAGCCCCAGCATTTT	CASSLGTGLQPQHF
TRBJ2-5	NA	TRBV28	NA	TGTGCCAGCAGCCATTTTAGTAAAGAGACCCAGTACTTC	CASSHFSKETQYF
TRBJ2-2	NA	TRBV28	NA	TGTGCCAGCAGTTTAATAGCTGCGGGCACCGGGGAGCTGTTTTTT	CASSLIAAGTGELFF
TRBJ1-1	NA	TRBV27	NA	TGTGCCAGCAGTTATTCGAGTGGGCGGACTGAAGCTTTCTTT	CASSYSSGRTEAFF
TRBJ2-7	NA	TRBV7-9	NA	TGTGCCAGCAGTGGTCAGGGAACCTACGAGCAGTACTTC	CASSGQGTYEQYF
TRBJ1-3	NA	TRBV11-3	NA	TGTGCCAGCAGCTTATCGGGGGCTGGAAACACCATATATTTT	CASSLSGAGNTIYF
TRBJ1-1	NA	TRBV5-8	NA	TGTGCCAGCAGCTTGGGTGGAAACACTGAAGCTTTCTTT	CASSLGGNTEAFF
TRBJ2-7	TRBD1	TRBV30	NA	TGTGCCTGGAGTCCCGGGACAGGGGGTATCTACGAGCAGTACTTC	CAWSPGTGGIYEQYF
TRBJ2-7	TRBD2	TRBV28	NA	TGTGCCAGCAGTTTTAGCGGGAGCTCCTACGAGCAGTACTTC	CASSFSGSSYEQYF
TRBJ1-4	NA	TRBV19	NA	TGTGCCAGTAGTTCGGACTCCACCGCTCGGGAAAAACTGTTTTTT	CASSSDSTAREKLFF
TRBJ2-7	TRBD2	TRBV18	NA	TGTGCCAGCTCTCGACTAGCGGGAGTAGGTGCCTACGAGCAGTACTTC	CASSRLAGVGAYEQYF
TRBJ1-3	NA	TRBV18	NA	TGTGCCAGCTCACCACCGAGGGCAGGGGCTGGAGCGTGGACCATATATTTT	CASSPPRAGAGAWTIYF
TRBJ2-7	NA	TRBV28	NA	TGTGCCAGCAGTTTTTGGCGGCTATCCTACGAGCAGTACTTC	CASSFWRLSYEQYF
TRBJ1-5	NA	TRBV27	NA	TGTGCCAGCAGTAGAACAGTAGGTCAGCCCCAGCATTTT	CASSRTVGQPQHF
TRBJ2-3	NA	TRBV6-1	NA	TGTGCCAGCAGTAACCCTTTAAGGGGGACGCAGTATTTT	CASSNPLRGTQYF
TRBJ2-5	TRBD1	TRBV7-9	NA	TGTGCCAGCAGCTTAGTCTCGGGACAGGGGTTTTTAGAGACCCAGTACTTC	CASSLVSGQGFLETQYF
TRBJ2-7	NA	TRBV30	NA	TGTGCCTGGAGTTTTTTTACAGGATCGTCCTACGAGCAGTACTTC	CAWSFFTGSSYEQYF
TRBJ2-7	NA	TRBV10-3	NA	TGTGCCATCAGTGAGGGAGAGCTCTTCCCCTACGAGCAGTACTTC	CAISEGELFPYEQYF
TRBJ1-2	TRBD1	TRBV18	NA	TGTGCCAGCTCACCACGGGACAGGGATGGCTACACCTTC	CASSPRDRDGYTF
TRBJ1-1	NA	TRBV5-1	NA	TGCGCCAGCAGCTTGGGGGTGCTGAACACTGAAGCTTTCTTT	CASSLGVLNTEAFF
TRBJ2-3	NA	TRBV30	NA	TGTGCCTGGAGTGTAGGACTCCTCCCAGATACGCAGTATTTT	CAWSVGLLPDTQYF
TRBJ2-7	NA	TRBV6-1	once	TGTGCCAGCAGTGAAAAGGAGGGGAAAGACTCCTACGAGCAGTACTTC	CASSEKEGKDSYEQYF
TRBJ1-2	NA	TRBV10-3	NA	TGTGCCATCAGTGAAGACCAAAACTATGGCTACACCTTC	CAISEDQNYGYTF
TRBJ1-4	TRBD1	TRBV10-1	NA	TGCGCCAGCAGTGAGTCGAAAGGGGGCGCGGAAAAACTGTTTTTT	CASSESKGGAEKLFF
TRBJ1-1	TRBD1	TRBV28	NA	TGTGCCAGCTGTACAGGGGAGGACACTGAAGCTTTCTTT	CASCTGEDTEAFF